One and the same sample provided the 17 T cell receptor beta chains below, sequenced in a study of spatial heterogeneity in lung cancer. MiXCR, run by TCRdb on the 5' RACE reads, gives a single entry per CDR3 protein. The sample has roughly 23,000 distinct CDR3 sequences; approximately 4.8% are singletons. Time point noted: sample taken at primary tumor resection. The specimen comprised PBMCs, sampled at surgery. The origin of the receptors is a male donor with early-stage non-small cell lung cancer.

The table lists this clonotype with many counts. The CDR3 loop reads CASSLGTGGYNEQFF. CDR3 coding DNA: TGTGCCAGCAGTTTAGGGACAGGGGGTTACAATGAGCAGTTCTTC. This chain connects TRBV12-3 or TRBV12-4 to TRBJ2-1; 10 nucleotides match TRBD1. V dropped 1 base and J dropped 4; count of bases not matched to a gene: 1. The CDR3 loop spans 15 amino acids.

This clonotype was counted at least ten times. For the CDR3, the DNA is TGTGCCAGCAGTGAGGGGGTGCATGAGCAGTTCTTC. Translating it yields CASSEGVHEQFF. The chain combines TRBV7-6 with TRBJ2-1; D possibly corresponds to TRBD1 (6 bases). CDR3 length: 12 amino acids. The germline CDR1 and CDR2 sequences are SGHVS and FNYEAQ. Trimming removed 6 bases at V and 8 bases at J, with 11 bases between.

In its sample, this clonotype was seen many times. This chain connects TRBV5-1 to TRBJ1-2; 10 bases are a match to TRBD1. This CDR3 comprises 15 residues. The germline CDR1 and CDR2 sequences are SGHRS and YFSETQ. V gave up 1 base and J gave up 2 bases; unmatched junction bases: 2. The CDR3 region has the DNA TGCGCCAGCAGCTTGTTGGGACAGGGGAACTATGGCTACACCTTC. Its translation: CASSLLGQGNYGYTF.

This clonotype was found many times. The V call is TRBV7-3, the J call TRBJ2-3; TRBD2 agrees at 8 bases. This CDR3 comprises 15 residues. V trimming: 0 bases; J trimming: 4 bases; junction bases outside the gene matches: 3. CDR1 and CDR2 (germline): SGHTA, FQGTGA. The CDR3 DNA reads TGTGCCAGCAGCTTAACTGCCGGGGGGGCAGATACGCAGTATTTT. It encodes CASSLTAGGADTQYF.

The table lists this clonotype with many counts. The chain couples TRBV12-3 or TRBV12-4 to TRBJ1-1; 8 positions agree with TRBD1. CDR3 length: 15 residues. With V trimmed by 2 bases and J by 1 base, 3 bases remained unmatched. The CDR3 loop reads CASSLWGTGNTEAFF. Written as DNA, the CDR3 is TGTGCCAGCAGTTTATGGGGGACAGGGAACACTGAAGCTTTCTTT.

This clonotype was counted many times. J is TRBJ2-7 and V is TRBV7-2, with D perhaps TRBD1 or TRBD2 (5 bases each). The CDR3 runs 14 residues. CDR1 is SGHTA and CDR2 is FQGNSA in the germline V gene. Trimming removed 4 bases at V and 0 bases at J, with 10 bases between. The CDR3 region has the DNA TGTGCCAGCAGCTGGGACGTAAGCTCCTACGAGCAGTACTTC. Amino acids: CASSWDVSSYEQYF.

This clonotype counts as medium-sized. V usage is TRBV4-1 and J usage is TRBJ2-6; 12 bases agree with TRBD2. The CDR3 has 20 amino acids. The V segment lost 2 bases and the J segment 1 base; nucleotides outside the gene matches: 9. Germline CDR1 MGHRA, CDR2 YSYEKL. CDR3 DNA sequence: TGCGCCAGCAGCCAAACGTCCGGACTAGCGGGATCGTCTGGGGCCAACGTCCTGACTTTC. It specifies CASSQTSGLAGSSGANVLTF.

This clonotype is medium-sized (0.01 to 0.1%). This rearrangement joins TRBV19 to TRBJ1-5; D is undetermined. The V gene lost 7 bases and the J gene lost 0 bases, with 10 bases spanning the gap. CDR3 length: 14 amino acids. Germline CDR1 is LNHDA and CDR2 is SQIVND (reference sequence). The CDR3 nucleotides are TGTGCCAGTAAGGACGGATATAGCAATCAGCCCCAGCATTTT. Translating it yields CASKDGYSNQPQHF.

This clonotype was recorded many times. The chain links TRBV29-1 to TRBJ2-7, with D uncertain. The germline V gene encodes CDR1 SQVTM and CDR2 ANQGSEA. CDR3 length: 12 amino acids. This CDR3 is CRGGRFPYEQYF. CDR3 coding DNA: TGCAGGGGCGGCAGGTTCCCCTACGAGCAGTACTTC.

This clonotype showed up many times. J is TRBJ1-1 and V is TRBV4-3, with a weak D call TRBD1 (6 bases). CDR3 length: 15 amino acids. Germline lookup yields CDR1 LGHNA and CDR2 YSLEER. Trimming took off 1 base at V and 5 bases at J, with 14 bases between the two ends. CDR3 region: CASSQASDRTTEAFF. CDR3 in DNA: TGCGCCAGCAGCCAAGCTTCAGACAGGACGACTGAAGCTTTCTTT.

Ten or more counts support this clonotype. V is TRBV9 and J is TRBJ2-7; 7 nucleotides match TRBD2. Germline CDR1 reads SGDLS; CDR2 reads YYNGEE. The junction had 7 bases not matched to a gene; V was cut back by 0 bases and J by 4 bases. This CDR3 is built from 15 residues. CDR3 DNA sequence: TGTGCCAGCAGCGTAGCTACGGCGGGAGTGTACGAGCAGTACTTC. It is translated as CASSVATAGVYEQYF. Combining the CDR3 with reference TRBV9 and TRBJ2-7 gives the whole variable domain DSGVTQTPKHLITATGQRVTLRCSPRSGDLSVYWYQQSLDQGLQFLIQYYNGEERAKGNILERFSAQQFPDLHSELNLSSLELGDSALYFCASSVATAGVYEQYFGPGTRLTVT.

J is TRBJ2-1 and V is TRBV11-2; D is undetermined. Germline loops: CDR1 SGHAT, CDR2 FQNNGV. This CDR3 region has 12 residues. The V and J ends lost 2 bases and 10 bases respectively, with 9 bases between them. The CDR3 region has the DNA TGTGCCAGCAGCTTACCGGCCCCAGAGCAGTTCTTC. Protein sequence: CASSLPAPEQFF.

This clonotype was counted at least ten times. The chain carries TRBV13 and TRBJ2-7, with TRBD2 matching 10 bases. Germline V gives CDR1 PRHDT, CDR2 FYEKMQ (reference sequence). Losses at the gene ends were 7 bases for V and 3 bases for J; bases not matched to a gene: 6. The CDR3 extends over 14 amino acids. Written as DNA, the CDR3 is TGTGCCAGCACGGAGGTAGCGGGGGGCTACGAGCAGTACTTC. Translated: CASTEVAGGYEQYF.

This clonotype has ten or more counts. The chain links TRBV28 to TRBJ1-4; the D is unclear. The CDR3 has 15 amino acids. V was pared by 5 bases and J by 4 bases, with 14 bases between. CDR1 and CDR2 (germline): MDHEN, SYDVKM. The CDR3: CASSPTPMGNEKLFF. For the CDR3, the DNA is TGTGCCAGCAGTCCGACTCCTATGGGTAATGAAAAACTGTTTTTT.

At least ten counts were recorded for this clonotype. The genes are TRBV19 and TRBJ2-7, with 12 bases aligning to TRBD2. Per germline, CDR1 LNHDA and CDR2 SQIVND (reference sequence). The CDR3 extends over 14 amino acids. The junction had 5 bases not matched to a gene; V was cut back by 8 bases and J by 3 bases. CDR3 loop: CASQPTSGSYEQYF. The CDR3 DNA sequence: TGTGCCAGTCAACCGACTAGCGGGAGCTACGAGCAGTACTTC.

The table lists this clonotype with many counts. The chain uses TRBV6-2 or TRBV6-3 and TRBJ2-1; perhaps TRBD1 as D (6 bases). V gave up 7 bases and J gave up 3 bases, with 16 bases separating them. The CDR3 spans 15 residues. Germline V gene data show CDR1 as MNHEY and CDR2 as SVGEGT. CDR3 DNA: TGTGCCAGCAAGAGGAACCGGGACAACTACAATGAGCAGTTCTTC. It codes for CASKRNRDNYNEQFF.

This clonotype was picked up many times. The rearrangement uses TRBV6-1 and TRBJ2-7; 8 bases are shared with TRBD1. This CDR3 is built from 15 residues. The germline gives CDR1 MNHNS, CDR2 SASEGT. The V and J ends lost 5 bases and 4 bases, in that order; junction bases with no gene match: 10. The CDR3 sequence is CASSPLTGGRYEQYF. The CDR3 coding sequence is TGTGCCAGCAGTCCTCTTACAGGGGGAAGGTACGAGCAGTACTTC.